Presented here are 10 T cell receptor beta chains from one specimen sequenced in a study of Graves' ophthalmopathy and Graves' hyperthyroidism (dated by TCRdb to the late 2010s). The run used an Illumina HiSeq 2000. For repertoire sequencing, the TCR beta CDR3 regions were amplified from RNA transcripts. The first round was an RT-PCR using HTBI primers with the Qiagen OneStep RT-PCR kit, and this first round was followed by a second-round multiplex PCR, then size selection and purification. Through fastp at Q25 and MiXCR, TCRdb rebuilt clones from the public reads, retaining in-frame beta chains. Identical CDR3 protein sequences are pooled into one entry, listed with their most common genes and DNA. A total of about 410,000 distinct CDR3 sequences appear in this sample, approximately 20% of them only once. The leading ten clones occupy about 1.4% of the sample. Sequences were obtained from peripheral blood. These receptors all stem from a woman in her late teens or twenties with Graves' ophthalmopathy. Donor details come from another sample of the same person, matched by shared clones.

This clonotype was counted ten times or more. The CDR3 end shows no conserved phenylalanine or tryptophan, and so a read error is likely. CDR3 nucleotides: TGTGCCAGCCAGAGGGGACAGGCCTACGAGCAGTACTCC. Translation: CASQRGQAYEQYS. The chain is built from TRBV12-3 or TRBV12-4 and TRBJ2-7; 8 bases are shared with TRBD1. V lost 8 bases, J lost 2 bases, and 5 bases stayed unmatched. The CDR3 is made up of 13 amino acids.

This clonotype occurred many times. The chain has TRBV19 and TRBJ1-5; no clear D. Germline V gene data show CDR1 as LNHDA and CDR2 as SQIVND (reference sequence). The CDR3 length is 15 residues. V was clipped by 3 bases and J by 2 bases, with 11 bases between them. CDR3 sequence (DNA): TGTGCCAGTAGTATCGCTGGAGGTGGCAATCAGCCCCAGCATTTT. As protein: CASSIAGGGNQPQHF.

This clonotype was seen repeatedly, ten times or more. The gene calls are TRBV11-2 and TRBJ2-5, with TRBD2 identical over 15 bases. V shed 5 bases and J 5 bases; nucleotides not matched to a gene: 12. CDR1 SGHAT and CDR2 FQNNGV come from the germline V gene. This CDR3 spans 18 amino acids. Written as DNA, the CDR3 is TGTGCCAGCAGCCAAGGACTAGCGGGAGGGTCTCGGGTGGAGACCCAGTACTTC. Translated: CASSQGLAGGSRVETQYF.

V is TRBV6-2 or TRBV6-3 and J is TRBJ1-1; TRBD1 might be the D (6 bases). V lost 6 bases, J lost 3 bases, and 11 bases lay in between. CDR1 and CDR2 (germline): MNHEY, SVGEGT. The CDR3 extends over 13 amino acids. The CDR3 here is CASRNREHTEAFF. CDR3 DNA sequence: TGTGCCAGCAGGAACAGGGAGCACACTGAAGCTTTCTTT.

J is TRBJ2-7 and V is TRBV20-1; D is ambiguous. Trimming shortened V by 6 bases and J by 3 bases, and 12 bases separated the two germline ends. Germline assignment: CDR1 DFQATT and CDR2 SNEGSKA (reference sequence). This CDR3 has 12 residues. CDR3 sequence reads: CSAPITVYEQYF. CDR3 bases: TGCAGTGCCCCTATCACAGTCTACGAGCAGTACTTC.

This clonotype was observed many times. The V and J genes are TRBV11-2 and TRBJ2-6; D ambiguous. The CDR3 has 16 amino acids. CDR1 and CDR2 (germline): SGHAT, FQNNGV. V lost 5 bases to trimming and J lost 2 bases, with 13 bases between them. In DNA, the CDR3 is TGTGCCAGCAGCCAGACGGTCGGACCTGGGGCCAACGTCCTGACTTTC. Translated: CASSQTVGPGANVLTF.

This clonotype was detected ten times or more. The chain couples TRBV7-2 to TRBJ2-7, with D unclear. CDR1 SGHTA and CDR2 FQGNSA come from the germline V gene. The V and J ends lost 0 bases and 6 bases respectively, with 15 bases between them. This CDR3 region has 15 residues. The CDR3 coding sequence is TGTGCCAGCAGCTTAGCGGAACCTGGTCCCCGCGAGCAGTACTTC. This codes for CASSLAEPGPREQYF.

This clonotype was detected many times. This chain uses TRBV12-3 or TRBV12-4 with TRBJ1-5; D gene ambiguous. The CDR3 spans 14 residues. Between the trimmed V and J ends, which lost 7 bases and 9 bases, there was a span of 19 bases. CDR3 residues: CASTTVDHLGPQHF. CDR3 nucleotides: TGTGCCAGCACCACTGTGGACCATTTGGGGCCCCAGCATTTT.

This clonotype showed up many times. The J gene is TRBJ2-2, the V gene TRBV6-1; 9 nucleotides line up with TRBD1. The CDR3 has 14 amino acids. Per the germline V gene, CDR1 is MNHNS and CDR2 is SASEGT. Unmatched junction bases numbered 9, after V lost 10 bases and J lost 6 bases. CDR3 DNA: TGTGCCACCTCCGGGGACAGGGACGCCGGGGAGCTGTTTTTT. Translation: CATSGDRDAGELFF.

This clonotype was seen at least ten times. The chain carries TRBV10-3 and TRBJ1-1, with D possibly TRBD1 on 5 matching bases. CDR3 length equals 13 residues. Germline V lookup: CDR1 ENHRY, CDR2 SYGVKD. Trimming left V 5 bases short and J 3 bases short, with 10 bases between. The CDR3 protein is CAISFRGDTEAFF. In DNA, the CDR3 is TGTGCCATCAGTTTTCGAGGGGACACTGAAGCTTTCTTT.